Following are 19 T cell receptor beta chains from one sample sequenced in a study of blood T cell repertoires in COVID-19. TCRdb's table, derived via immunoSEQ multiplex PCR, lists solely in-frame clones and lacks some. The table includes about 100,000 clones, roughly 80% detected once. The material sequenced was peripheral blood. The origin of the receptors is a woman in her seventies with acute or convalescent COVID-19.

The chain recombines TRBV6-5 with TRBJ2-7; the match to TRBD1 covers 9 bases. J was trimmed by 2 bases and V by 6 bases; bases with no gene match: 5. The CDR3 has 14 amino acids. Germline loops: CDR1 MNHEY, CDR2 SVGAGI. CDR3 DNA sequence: TGTGCCAGCAGAATCGGGACAGGGCCCTACGAGCAGTACGTC. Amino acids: CASRIGTGPYEQYV.

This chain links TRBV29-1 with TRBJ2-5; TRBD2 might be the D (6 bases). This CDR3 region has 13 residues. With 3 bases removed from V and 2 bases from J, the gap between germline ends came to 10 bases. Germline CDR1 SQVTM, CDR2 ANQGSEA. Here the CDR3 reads CSVEVEGQETQYF. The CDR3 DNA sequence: TGCAGCGTTGAGGTGGAGGGACAAGAGACCCAGTACTTC.

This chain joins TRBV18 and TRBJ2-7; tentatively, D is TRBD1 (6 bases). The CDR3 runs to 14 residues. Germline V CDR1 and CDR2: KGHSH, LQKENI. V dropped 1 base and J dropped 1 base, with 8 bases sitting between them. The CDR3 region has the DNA TGTGCCAGCTCACCACAGCAGGGGTCCTACGAGCAGTACTTC. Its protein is CASSPQQGSYEQYF.

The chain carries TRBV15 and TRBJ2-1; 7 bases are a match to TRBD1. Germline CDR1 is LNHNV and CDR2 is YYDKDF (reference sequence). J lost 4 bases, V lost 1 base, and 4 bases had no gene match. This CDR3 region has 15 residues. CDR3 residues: CATSRAGQRYNEQFF. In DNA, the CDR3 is TGTGCCACCAGCAGAGCGGGACAGAGGTACAATGAGCAGTTCTTC.

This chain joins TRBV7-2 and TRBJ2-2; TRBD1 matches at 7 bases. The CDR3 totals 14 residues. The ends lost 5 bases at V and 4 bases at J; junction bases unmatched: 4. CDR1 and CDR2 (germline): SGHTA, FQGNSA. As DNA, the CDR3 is TGTGCCAGCAGCCAGACAGGGATCACCGGGGAGCTGTTTTTT. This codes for CASSQTGITGELFF.

The CDR3: CASRRQETYGYTF. In DNA form, the CDR3 reads TGTGCCAGCAGACGACAGGAGACCTATGGCTACACCTTC. V usage is TRBV6-5 and J usage is TRBJ1-2; D perhaps matches TRBD1 (6 bases). The V and J ends lost 6 bases and 4 bases respectively, with 12 bases between them. In germline, CDR1 is MNHEY, CDR2 SVGAGI. The CDR3 loop spans 13 amino acids.

CDR3 protein: CASSLRPTSGGRNEQFF. CDR3 sequence (DNA): TGTGCCAGCAGCCTCCGGCCTACTAGCGGGGGGAGGAATGAGCAGTTCTTC. The gene calls are TRBV7-3 and TRBJ2-1; TRBD2 agrees at 12 bases. The trim removed 5 bases at V and 7 bases at J, leaving 12 bases unmatched. The CDR3 covers 17 residues. In germline, CDR1 is SGHTA, CDR2 FQGTGA.

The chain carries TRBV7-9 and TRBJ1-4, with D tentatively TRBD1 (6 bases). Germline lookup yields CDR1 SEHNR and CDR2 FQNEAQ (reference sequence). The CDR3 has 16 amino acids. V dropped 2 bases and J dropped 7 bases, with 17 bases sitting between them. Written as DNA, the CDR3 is TGTGCCAGCAGCTTATCACAGGGAGGGGTAGCTGAAAAACTGTTTTTT. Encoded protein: CASSLSQGGVAEKLFF.

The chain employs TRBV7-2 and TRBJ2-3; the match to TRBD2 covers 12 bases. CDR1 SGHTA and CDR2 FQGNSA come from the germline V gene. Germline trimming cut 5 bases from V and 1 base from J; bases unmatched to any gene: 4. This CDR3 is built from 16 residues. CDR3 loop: CASSPRLAGGTDTQYF. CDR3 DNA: TGTGCCAGCAGCCCAAGACTAGCGGGGGGCACAGATACGCAGTATTTT.

The CDR3 nucleotides read TGTGCCAGTAGTATAGGCTTGACAGGGGCGCAAGAGACCCAGTACTTC. The encoded protein is CASSIGLTGAQETQYF. J is TRBJ2-5 and V is TRBV19; 8 bases align to TRBD1. Germline CDR1 is LNHDA and CDR2 is SQIVND (reference sequence). V lost 1 base and J lost 2; bases outside the gene matches: 6. The CDR3 is 16 amino acids.

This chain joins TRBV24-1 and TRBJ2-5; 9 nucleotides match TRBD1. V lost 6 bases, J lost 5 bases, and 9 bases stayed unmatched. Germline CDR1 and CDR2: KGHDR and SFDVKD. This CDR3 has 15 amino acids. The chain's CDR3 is CATSLGTGPGETQYF. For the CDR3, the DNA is TGTGCCACCAGTCTCGGGACAGGGCCGGGGGAGACCCAGTACTTC.

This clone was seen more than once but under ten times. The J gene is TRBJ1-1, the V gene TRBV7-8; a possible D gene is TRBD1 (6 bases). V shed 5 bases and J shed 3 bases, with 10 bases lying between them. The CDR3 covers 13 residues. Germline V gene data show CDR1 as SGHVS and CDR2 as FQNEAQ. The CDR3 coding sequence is TGTGCCAGCAGCGCCTACAGGGACACTGAAGCTTTCTTT. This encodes CASSAYRDTEAFF. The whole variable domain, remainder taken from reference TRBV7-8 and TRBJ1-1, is GAGVSQSPRYKVAKRGQDVALRCDPISGHVSLFWYQQALGQGPEFLTYFQNEAQLDKSGLPSDRFFAERPEGSVSTLKIQRTQQEDSAVYLCASSAYRDTEAFFGQGTRLTVV.

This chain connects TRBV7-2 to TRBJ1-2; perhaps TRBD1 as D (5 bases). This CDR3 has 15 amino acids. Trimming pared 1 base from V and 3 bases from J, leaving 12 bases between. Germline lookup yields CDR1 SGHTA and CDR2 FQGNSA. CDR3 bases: TGTGCCAGCAGCTTAGTTCAGGGTACGGACTATGGCTACACCTTC. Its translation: CASSLVQGTDYGYTF.

This CDR3 reads CAISSGGYEQYF. CDR3 in DNA: TGTGCCATCAGTTCGGGAGGTTACGAGCAGTACTTC. This chain joins TRBV10-3 and TRBJ2-7; TRBD2 matches at 7 bases. V was clipped by 5 bases and J by 4 bases; unmatched bases: 2. The CDR3 has 12 amino acids. Germline assignment: CDR1 ENHRY and CDR2 SYGVKD.

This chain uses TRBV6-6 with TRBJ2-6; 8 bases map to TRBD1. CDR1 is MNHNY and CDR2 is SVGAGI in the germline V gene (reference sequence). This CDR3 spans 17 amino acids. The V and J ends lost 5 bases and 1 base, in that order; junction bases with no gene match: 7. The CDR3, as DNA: TGTGCCAGCAGTCCGCGACAGGGGCGTTCTGGGGCCAACGTCCTGACTTTC. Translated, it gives CASSPRQGRSGANVLTF.

This CDR3 reads CASRTGERSWDTDTQYF. For the CDR3, the DNA is TGTGCCAGCAGAACAGGGGAAAGGAGTTGGGACACAGATACGCAGTATTTT. The V call is TRBV9, the J call TRBJ2-3; TRBD1 matches at 7 bases. This CDR3 contains 17 residues. Germline CDR1 is SGDLS and CDR2 is YYNGEE. With V trimmed by 5 bases and J by 2 bases, 14 bases remained unmatched.

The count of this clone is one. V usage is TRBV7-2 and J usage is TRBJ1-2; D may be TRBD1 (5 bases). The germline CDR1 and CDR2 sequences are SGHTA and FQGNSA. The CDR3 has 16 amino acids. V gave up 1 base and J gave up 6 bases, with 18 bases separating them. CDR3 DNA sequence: TGTGCCAGCAGCTTAGTCCCAGGGCATGGGCTGGATGGCTACACCTTC. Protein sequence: CASSLVPGHGLDGYTF.

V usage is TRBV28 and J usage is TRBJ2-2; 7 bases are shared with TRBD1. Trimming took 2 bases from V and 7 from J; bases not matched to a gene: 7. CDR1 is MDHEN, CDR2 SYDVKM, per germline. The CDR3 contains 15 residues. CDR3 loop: CASSLPTGSIGELFF. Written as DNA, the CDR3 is TGTGCCAGCAGTTTACCGACAGGGTCCATCGGGGAGCTGTTTTTT.

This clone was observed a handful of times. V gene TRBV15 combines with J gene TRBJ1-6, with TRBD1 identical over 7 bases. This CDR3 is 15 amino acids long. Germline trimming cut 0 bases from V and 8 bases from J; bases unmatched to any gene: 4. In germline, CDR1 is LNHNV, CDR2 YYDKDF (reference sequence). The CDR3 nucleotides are TGTGCCACCAGCAGAGAACAGGGGAGTGATTCACCCCTCCACTTT. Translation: CATSREQGSDSPLHF.